This T cell receptor (beta chain) was documented in a study of blood T cells in healthy people across ages. Total RNA extraction produced at least 5.5 micrograms (per sample) for the study. V gave up 1 base and J gave up 0 bases, with 13 bases separating them. The CDR3 extends over 16 amino acids. Germline V gene lookup returns CDR1 SEHNR and CDR2 FQNEAQ (reference sequence). The second PCR ran about 6 to 12 cycles with a sample-barcoded 5' primer and J-beta primers. Each CDR3 protein gets one entry after TCRdb re-called the 5' RACE reads with MiXCR. The data contain around 800,000 distinct CDR3 sequences, about 55% of them singletons.

Sequenced sample: blood. The gene calls are TRBV7-9 and TRBJ2-7; weak D call: TRBD1 (6 bases). The TCR comes from a man older than 75 in good health. This CDR3 is CASSLVTGYRSYEQYF. The CDR3 DNA sequence: TGTGCCAGCAGCTTAGTCACAGGGTATCGCTCCTACGAGCAGTACTTC.